This paragraph reports one TCR beta chain. Some clones are missing from TCRdb's copy, which holds only in-frame ones; the method was immunoSEQ multiplex PCR. The sample holds about 1 million clones, around four fifths seen once. This sample was taken from a study of shared clonotypes between healthy human individuals. The CDR3 sequence is 12 residues long. V was pared by 7 bases and J by 0 bases, with 7 bases between. The germline gives CDR1 SGHRS, CDR2 YFSETQ. Sequenced: memory CD4+ T cells sorted from blood. Subset described: CD45RA-negative fraction. The genes are TRBV5-1 and TRBJ2-5; D unclear. This clonotype originated in a man between 18 and 35 years old in good health. The CDR3 region is CASRPDQETQYF. DNA of the CDR3: TGCGCCAGCCGGCCCGACCAAGAGACCCAGTACTTC. Combining the CDR3 with reference TRBV5-1 and TRBJ2-5 gives the whole variable domain KAGVTQTPRYLIKTRGQQVTLSCSPISGHRSVSWYQQTPGQGLQFLFEYFSETQRNKGNFPGRFSGRQFSNSRSEMNVSTLELGDSALYLCASRPDQETQYFGPGTRLLVL.